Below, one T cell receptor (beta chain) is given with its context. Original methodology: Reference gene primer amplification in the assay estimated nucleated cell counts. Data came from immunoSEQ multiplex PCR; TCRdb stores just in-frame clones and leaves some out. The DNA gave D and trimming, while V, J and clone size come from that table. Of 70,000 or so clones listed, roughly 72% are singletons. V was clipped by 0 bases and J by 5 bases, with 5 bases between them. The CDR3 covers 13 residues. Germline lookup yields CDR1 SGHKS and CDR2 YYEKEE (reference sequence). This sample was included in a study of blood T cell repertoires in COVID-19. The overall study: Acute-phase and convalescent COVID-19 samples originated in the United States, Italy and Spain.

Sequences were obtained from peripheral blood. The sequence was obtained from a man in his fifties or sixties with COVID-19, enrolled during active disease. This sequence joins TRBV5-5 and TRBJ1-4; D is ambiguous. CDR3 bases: TGTGCCAGCAGCTTGGCCCAAAATGAAAAACTGTTTTTT. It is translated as CASSLAQNEKLFF.